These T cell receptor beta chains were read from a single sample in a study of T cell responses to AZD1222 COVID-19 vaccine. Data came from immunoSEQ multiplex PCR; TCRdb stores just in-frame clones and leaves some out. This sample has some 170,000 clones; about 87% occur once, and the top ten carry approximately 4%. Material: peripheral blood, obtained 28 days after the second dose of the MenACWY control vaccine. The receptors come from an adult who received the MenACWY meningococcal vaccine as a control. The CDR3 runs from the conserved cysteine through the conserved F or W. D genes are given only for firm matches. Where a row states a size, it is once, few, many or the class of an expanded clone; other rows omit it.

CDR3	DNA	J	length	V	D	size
CASSLSWDSYGYTF	TGTGCCAGCAGCTTAAGCTGGGACAGCTATGGCTACACCTTC	TRBJ1-2	14	TRBV7-9	TRBD1	NA
CASHWTPGNTIYF	TGTGCCAGCCATTGGACCCCTGGAAACACCATATATTTT	TRBJ1-3	13	TRBV19	NA	NA
CASSLFQTGTSGVTGELFF	TGTGCCAGCAGCTTATTCCAAACCGGGACTAGCGGGGTTACCGGGGAGCTGTTTTTT	TRBJ2-2	19	TRBV7-2	TRBD2	once
CASMGWKPYQPQHF	TGTGCCAGCATGGGGTGGAAGCCCTATCAGCCCCAGCATTTT	TRBJ1-5	14	TRBV28	NA	NA
CASSDRVTEAFF	TGTGCCAGCAGTGACAGGGTGACTGAAGCTTTCTTT	TRBJ1-1	12	TRBV6-1	NA	NA
CASSFGTQPNSPLHF	TGTGCCAGCAGTTTCGGGACACAACCTAATTCACCCCTCCACTTT	TRBJ1-6	15	TRBV28	NA	NA
CASSKGGAVAGGPYEQYF	TGTGCCAGCAGCAAGGGGGGCGCGGTAGCGGGAGGGCCCTACGAGCAGTACTTC	TRBJ2-7	18	TRBV7-2	TRBD2	NA
CASRREGTDNNSPLHF	TGTGCCAGCAGACGAGAGGGGACAGACAATAATTCACCCCTCCACTTT	TRBJ1-6	16	TRBV5-4	TRBD1	NA
CASSLTGSYGQPQHF	TGTGCCAGCAGCTTGACAGGGTCTTATGGTCAGCCCCAGCATTTT	TRBJ1-5	15	TRBV7-9	TRBD1	NA
CASRPDSALEQYF	TGTGCCAGCAGACCGGACTCCGCCTTGGAGCAGTACTTC	TRBJ2-7	13	TRBV6-5	NA	NA
CASSMGAYFSNQPQHF	TGTGCCAGTAGTATGGGGGCATACTTTAGCAATCAGCCCCAGCATTTT	TRBJ1-5	16	TRBV19	NA	NA
CASSPYDRRDGYTF	TGTGCCAGCAGTCCTTACGACAGGAGGGATGGCTACACCTTC	TRBJ1-2	14	TRBV5-4	NA	NA
CASFPGQSSGNTIYF	TGTGCCAGCTTCCCCGGGCAGAGCTCTGGAAACACCATATATTTT	TRBJ1-3	15	TRBV28	NA	NA
CASSYLFPLAKNIQYF	TGTGCCAGCAGTTACCTGTTTCCTTTAGCCAAAAACATTCAGTACTTC	TRBJ2-4	16	TRBV6-6	NA	NA
CASSRPQGAVSNQPQHF	TGTGCCAGCAGTCGCCCCCAAGGCGCAGTGAGCAATCAGCCCCAGCATTTT	TRBJ1-5	17	TRBV28	NA	NA
CASSARGGSNYGYTF	TGTGCCAGCTCAGCGCGGGGAGGATCGAACTATGGCTACACCTTC	TRBJ1-2	15	TRBV6-4	NA	NA
CASSFMSWGINEQYF	TGCGCCAGCAGCTTCATGTCGTGGGGCATAAACGAGCAGTACTTC	TRBJ2-7	15	TRBV4-3	NA	few
CASSLSSRNEQFF	TGTGCCAGCAGTTTATCTAGCCGCAATGAGCAGTTCTTC	TRBJ2-1	13	TRBV28	NA	NA
CASSIFSGRDVDEQYF	TGTGCCAGTAGCATATTTAGCGGGAGGGACGTCGACGAGCAGTACTTC	TRBJ2-7	16	TRBV19	TRBD2	NA
CASSIRTGNTEAFF	TGTGCCAGTAGTATTAGGACAGGGAACACTGAAGCTTTCTTT	TRBJ1-1	14	TRBV19	TRBD1	NA
CASCLTGTSPLHF	TGTGCCAGCTGTCTCACGGGGACTTCACCCCTCCACTTT	TRBJ1-6	13	TRBV6-5	NA	NA
CASSQVLGLYNEQFF	TGTGCCAGCAGCCAAGTTTTGGGACTTTACAATGAGCAGTTCTTC	TRBJ2-1	15	TRBV14	NA	NA
CASSLITGDYTGELFF	TGTGCCAGCAGCTTAATTACAGGAGACTATACCGGGGAGCTGTTTTTT	TRBJ2-2	16	TRBV7-3	NA	NA
CASSEGGLGNEKLFF	TGTGCCAGCAGCGAAGGAGGATTGGGTAATGAAAAACTGTTTTTT	TRBJ1-4	15	TRBV7-9	NA	NA
CSGEPTGKTEAFF	TGCAGCGGAGAACCGACTGGTAAAACTGAAGCTTTCTTT	TRBJ1-1	13	TRBV29-1	NA	NA
CASSLPKNANSGNTIYF	TGTGCCAGCAGCTTACCAAAGAACGCCAACTCTGGAAACACCATATATTTT	TRBJ1-3	17	TRBV7-9	NA	once
CASSDRIGGSQHF	TGTGCCAGCAGTGACAGAATAGGCGGTTCCCAGCATTTT	TRBJ1-5	13	TRBV6-4	NA	NA
CASRVGGAGINQPQHF	TGTGCCAGCAGGGTGGGGGGGGCAGGTATCAATCAGCCCCAGCATTTT	TRBJ1-5	16	TRBV7-2	NA	NA
CARGLGVLDGYTF	TGTGCCAGGGGATTGGGGGTATTGGATGGCTACACCTTC	TRBJ1-2	13	TRBV28	NA	NA
CASSLYGSNTEAFF	TGTGCCAGCAGCTTATACGGTTCCAACACTGAAGCTTTCTTT	TRBJ1-1	14	TRBV6-5	NA	NA
CASSHLGQPYGYTF	TGCGCCAGCAGCCACCTAGGACAGCCTTATGGCTACACCTTC	TRBJ1-2	14	TRBV4-3	NA	NA
CASTPGGNHEQFF	TGTGCCAGCACCCCTGGGGGGAACCATGAGCAGTTCTTC	TRBJ2-1	13	TRBV9	NA	NA
CASSYSRTLSSYEQYF	TGTGCCAGCAGTTACTCGCGGACCCTAAGCTCCTACGAGCAGTACTTC	TRBJ2-7	16	TRBV6-6	NA	NA
CASSQEASGNRYEQYF	TGTGCCAGCAGCCAAGAGGCTAGCGGGAACAGGTACGAGCAGTACTTC	TRBJ2-7	16	TRBV4-2	TRBD2	NA
CASSEGSYGYTF	TGTGCCAGCAGTGAAGGGTCCTATGGCTACACCTTC	TRBJ1-2	12	TRBV6-1	NA	NA
CASSPKGGTTGDTQYF	TGTGCCAGCAGCCCTAAGGGGGGGACGACTGGGGATACGCAGTATTTT	TRBJ2-3	16	TRBV7-8	NA	NA
CTSRWFEREDRSSYEQYF	TGCACCAGCAGGTGGTTCGAGCGGGAGGACCGGAGCTCCTACGAGCAGTACTTC	TRBJ2-7	18	TRBV1	NA	few
CASSLWTGNYEQYF	TGTGCCAGCAGTTTATGGACAGGGAACTACGAGCAGTACTTC	TRBJ2-7	14	TRBV28	TRBD1	NA
CASSFGLQGNQPQHF	TGTGCCAGCAGCTTTGGGCTGCAGGGGAATCAGCCCCAGCATTTT	TRBJ1-5	15	TRBV5-5	NA	few
CASSLSSSKNPLNTEAFF	TGTGCCAGCTCATTATCGTCGTCAAAAAATCCCTTGAACACTGAAGCTTTCTTT	TRBJ1-1	18	TRBV18	NA	NA
CASSLSSGANVLTF	TGCGCCAGCAGCTTATCGTCCGGGGCCAACGTCCTGACTTTC	TRBJ2-6	14	TRBV5-1	NA	once
CASTYGRADGYTF	TGTGCCAGCACCTATGGCAGGGCCGATGGCTACACCTTC	TRBJ1-2	13	TRBV5-8	NA	NA
CASSIPGGGQPQHF	TGTGCCAGCAGCATTCCAGGGGGGGGTCAGCCCCAGCATTTT	TRBJ1-5	14	TRBV7-2	TRBD1	NA
CASGLVLDGLSGGYTF	TGTGCTAGTGGTTTGGTGCTAGACGGACTTTCAGGAGGCTACACCTTC	TRBJ1-2	16	TRBV12-5	NA	NA
CAWCSGPYTGELFF	TGTGCCTGGTGCTCCGGGCCTTACACCGGGGAGCTGTTTTTT	TRBJ2-2	14	TRBV30	NA	NA
CASSYVSTGELFF	TGTGCCAGCAGTTACGTCTCCACCGGGGAGCTGTTTTTT	TRBJ2-2	13	TRBV6-5	NA	NA
CASSSEVTRHYGYTF	TGTGCCAGCAGCTCAGAGGTAACAAGGCACTATGGCTACACCTTC	TRBJ1-2	15	TRBV7-9	NA	NA
CASKTGGTFSNYGYTF	TGTGCCAGCAAAACAGGGGGCACCTTCTCTAACTATGGCTACACCTTC	TRBJ1-2	16	TRBV28	TRBD1	NA
CASSEGQGRGQYF	TGTGCCAGCAGTGAGGGACAGGGAAGGGGGCAGTACTTC	TRBJ2-7	13	TRBV25-1	TRBD1	once
CSALQGNGYTF	TGCAGTGCTTTACAGGGTAATGGCTACACCTTC	TRBJ1-2	11	TRBV20-1	NA	NA
CASRRQGVNYGYTF	TGTGCCAGCAGAAGACAGGGGGTTAACTATGGCTACACCTTC	TRBJ1-2	14	TRBV6-5	TRBD1	few
CASSQVDLGLQNTEAFF	TGCGCCAGCAGCCAAGTCGACCTTGGGCTTCAGAACACTGAAGCTTTCTTT	TRBJ1-1	17	TRBV4-1	NA	few
CATRGTGEETQYF	TGTGCCACCAGGGGGACAGGGGAAGAGACCCAGTACTTC	TRBJ2-5	13	TRBV24-1	TRBD1	NA
CASSLTVQETQYF	TGTGCCAGCAGCCTGACGGTGCAAGAGACCCAGTACTTC	TRBJ2-5	13	TRBV11-3	NA	NA
CASQGLAGTYEQYF	TGTGCCAGCCAGGGACTAGCGGGGACCTACGAGCAGTACTTC	TRBJ2-7	14	TRBV6-5	TRBD2	NA